The 27 T cell receptor beta chains presented below share a single source sample, sequenced in a study of CD8 T cells in ankylosing spondylitis. Findings and limits, study-wide: What appeared characteristic of ankylosing spondylitis blood was a TCR beta motif of seven to nine highly homologous variants.

These receptors have no identified antigens. In TCRdb, the 5' RACE reads were re-called with MiXCR into one record per CDR3 protein. The sample has 500,000 to 550,000 distinct CDR3 sequences; roughly 13% are singletons. The sequencing sample was made of blood, either unsorted or a sorted T cell fraction (not recorded which). The receptors shown here come from a male donor with ankylosing spondylitis.

The chain recombines TRBV30 with TRBJ2-7, with D hard to call. Trimming removed 0 bases from V and 6 bases from J, with 15 bases in between. Looked up from germline, CDR1 is GTSNPN and CDR2 is SVGIG (reference sequence). The CDR3 is 14 residues long. The CDR3 DNA sequence: TGTGCCTGGAGTGTAGAAGTCGGGTTCGCCGAGCAGTACTTC. Translated: CAWSVEVGFAEQYF.

This clonotype showed up just a few times. The V and J genes are TRBV10-1 and TRBJ2-1, with unresolved D. Germline loops: CDR1 WNHNN, CDR2 SYGVQD (reference sequence). There are 14 residues in the CDR3. Trimming took off 4 bases at V and 7 bases at J, with 14 bases between the two ends. The DNA for the CDR3 is TGCGCCAGCAGTGGGAGTCCGTTGGGGAATGAGCAGTTCTTC. Translation: CASSGSPLGNEQFF.

This clonotype was counted ten times or more. V and J are TRBV12-3 or TRBV12-4 and TRBJ2-1, with TRBD2 identical over 8 bases. V lost 11 bases and J lost 9; bases outside the gene matches: 9. CDR3 size: 12 residues. The CDR3 protein is CAGSVGGAEQFF. CDR3 nucleotide sequence: TGTGCCGGCTCGGTCGGGGGGGCTGAGCAGTTCTTC.

This clonotype occurred a few times. This chain links TRBV12-3 or TRBV12-4 with TRBJ1-5, with 11 bases fitting TRBD1. The CDR3 consists of 14 residues. With V trimmed by 6 bases and J by 5 bases, 3 bases remained unmatched. The DNA of the CDR3 is TGTGCCAGCAGCCGGACAGGGGGCCATCAGCCCCAGCATTTT. Its translation is CASSRTGGHQPQHF.

This clonotype has just a few counts. V usage is TRBV7-9 and J usage is TRBJ2-3; D is perhaps TRBD2 (6 bases). This CDR3 comprises 14 residues. V was trimmed by 5 bases and J by 3 bases, leaving 12 bases between them. CDR1 and CDR2 (germline): SEHNR, FQNEAQ (reference sequence). The CDR3 is CASSGGKATDTQYF. In DNA form, the CDR3 reads TGTGCCAGCAGCGGGGGGAAAGCAACAGATACGCAGTATTTT.

The table lists this clonotype with many counts. The rearrangement joins TRBV5-1 to TRBJ1-1; D not resolved. Germline V gene data show CDR1 as SGHRS and CDR2 as YFSETQ. The V end was cut by 6 bases, the J end by 0 bases, with 12 bases between. The CDR3 covers 14 residues. The CDR3 DNA is TGCGCCAGCAACGGAGACACCCTGAACACTGAAGCTTTCTTT. Protein sequence: CASNGDTLNTEAFF.

This clonotype was detected only a few times. J is TRBJ1-5 and V is TRBV5-1; D is unresolved. Trimming took off 0 bases at V and 15 bases at J, with 16 bases between the two ends. Germline V lookup: CDR1 SGHRS, CDR2 YFSETQ. The CDR3 runs 13 residues. The CDR3 DNA reads as TGCGCCAGCAGCTTGGAGGTGGGCAGCCCTCGGCATTTT. Encoded protein: CASSLEVGSPRHF. The entire variable domain, with the rest obtained from reference TRBV5-1 and TRBJ1-5, is as follows: KAGVTQTPRYLIKTRGQQVTLSCSPISGHRSVSWYQQTPGQGLQFLFEYFSETQRNKGNFPGRFSGRQFSNSRSEMNVSTLELGDSALYLCASSLEVGSPRHFGDGTRLSIL.

The chain has TRBV7-9 and TRBJ2-2; 12 bases match TRBD2. Germline V gene lookup returns CDR1 SEHNR and CDR2 FQNEAQ (reference sequence). CDR3 size: 16 residues. V lost 5 bases and J lost 6; bases outside the gene matches: 7. CDR3 loop: CASSPTSGSGPGELFF. As DNA, the CDR3 is TGTGCCAGCAGCCCGACTAGCGGGAGTGGACCCGGGGAGCTGTTTTTT.

The genes are TRBV4-1 and TRBJ1-1; 8 nucleotides agree with TRBD1. V dropped 3 bases and J dropped 1; count of bases not matched to a gene: 4. CDR1 and CDR2 (germline): MGHRA, YSYEKL. This CDR3 has 15 amino acids. The DNA for the CDR3 is TGCGCCAGCAGCCATCACGGGACAGGGAACACTGAAGCTTTCTTT. It specifies CASSHHGTGNTEAFF.

For the CDR3, the DNA is TGTGCCAGCAGTTTTGACCTCAGAAACACTGAAGCTTTCTTT. It is translated as CASSFDLRNTEAFF. V and J are TRBV6-5 and TRBJ1-1; no reliable D call. The CDR3 extends over 14 amino acids. Trimming pared 4 bases from V and 2 bases from J, leaving 11 bases between. Germline loops: CDR1 MNHEY, CDR2 SVGAGI.

There are a few counts of this clonotype. The chain employs TRBV7-9 and TRBJ2-1, with 8 nucleotides matching TRBD1. The V segment lost 5 bases and the J segment 0 bases; nucleotides outside the gene matches: 6. CDR3 length: 16 residues. CDR1 and CDR2 (germline): SEHNR, FQNEAQ (reference sequence). DNA of the CDR3: TGTGCCAGCAGCCCAAGGACAGGGAGCTCCTACAATGAGCAGTTCTTC. Its protein product is CASSPRTGSSYNEQFF.

The chain carries TRBV12-3 or TRBV12-4 and TRBJ2-5; the D gene could be TRBD1 or TRBD2 (5 bases each). CDR3 length: 13 residues. The V gene lost 6 bases and the J gene lost 1 base, with 9 bases spanning the gap. CDR3 protein: CASRRGVQETQYF. In DNA, the CDR3 is TGTGCCAGCAGACGAGGGGTCCAAGAGACCCAGTACTTC.

V usage is TRBV28 and J usage is TRBJ1-5; 7 nucleotides match TRBD1. The trim removed 7 bases at V and 2 bases at J, leaving 8 bases unmatched. The CDR3 loop spans 15 amino acids. CDR1 and CDR2 from the germline V gene are MDHEN and SYDVKM. The CDR3 DNA follows: TGTGCCAGCAACATTCCGGGACAGCGCAATCAGCCCCAGCATTTT. This sequence encodes CASNIPGQRNQPQHF. The full variable domain, its missing parts supplied by reference TRBV28 and TRBJ1-5, is DVKVTQSSRYLVKRTGEKVFLECVQDMDHENMFWYRQDPGLGLRLIYFSYDVKMKEKGDIPEGYSVSREKKERFSLILESASTNQTSMYLCASNIPGQRNQPQHFGDGTRLSIL.

This chain connects TRBV27 to TRBJ2-1, with D perhaps matching TRBD1 or TRBD2 (6 bases each). This CDR3 is built from 15 residues. Germline CDR1 is MNHEY and CDR2 is SMNVEV (reference sequence). V lost 2 bases and J 6 bases, leaving 14 bases between the germline ends. The CDR3 region is CASSLRGTVINEQFF. DNA of the CDR3: TGTGCCAGCAGTTTAAGGGGGACTGTAATCAATGAGCAGTTCTTC.

This chain uses TRBV7-2 with TRBJ2-3, with D maybe TRBD2 (6 bases). Germline V gene lookup returns CDR1 SGHTA and CDR2 FQGNSA. The V gene lost 4 bases and the J gene lost 2 bases, with 19 bases spanning the gap. This CDR3 is built from 17 residues. CDR3 loop: CASSSGTPTGLTDTQYF. CDR3 nucleotides: TGTGCCAGCAGCTCAGGGACTCCTACCGGACTCACAGATACGCAGTATTTT.

This clonotype has just a few counts. The chain joins TRBV15 to TRBJ1-3, with D unclear. Germline lookup yields CDR1 LNHNV and CDR2 YYDKDF (reference sequence). V was shortened by 0 bases and J by 0 bases, with 6 bases between the two germline ends. This CDR3 region has 15 residues. In DNA, the CDR3 is TGTGCCACCAGCAGAGATGTGAGCTCTGGAAACACCATATATTTT. Translation: CATSRDVSSGNTIYF.

The chain is built from TRBV20-1 and TRBJ2-7, with 7 positions matching TRBD2. Per the germline V gene, CDR1 is DFQATT and CDR2 is SNEGSKA (reference sequence). The length of the CDR3 is 16 residues. J lost 3 bases, V lost 3 bases, and 14 bases had no gene match. CDR3 region: CSASILRDYGIYEQYF. In nucleotides, the CDR3 is TGCAGTGCTAGTATACTTCGGGACTATGGTATCTACGAGCAGTACTTC.

There are a few counts of this clonotype. This chain links TRBV5-1 with TRBJ2-7; 7 bases match TRBD2. The CDR3 extends over 14 amino acids. With V trimmed by 0 bases and J by 5 bases, 5 bases remained unmatched. Germline V gene sequence: CDR1 SGHRS, CDR2 YFSETQ. The CDR3 sequence is CASSLAREPNEQYF. In DNA, the CDR3 is TGCGCCAGCAGCTTGGCGCGGGAGCCCAACGAGCAGTACTTC.

The genes are TRBV20-1 and TRBJ1-5; D gene uncertain. Germline-derived CDR1 and CDR2 are DFQATT and SNEGSKA (reference sequence). This CDR3 is 15 amino acids long. Trimming took 6 bases from V and 1 from J, leaving 16 bases between them. The CDR3 here is CSARREGLSNQPQHF. The CDR3 coding sequence is TGCAGTGCCCGCCGTGAAGGCCTGAGCAATCAGCCCCAGCATTTT.

The V gene is TRBV7-6, the J gene TRBJ2-7, with 10 positions matching TRBD1. Germline values: CDR1 SGHVS, CDR2 FNYEAQ. This CDR3 region has 14 residues. V lost 5 bases to trimming and J lost 7 bases; unmatched junction nucleotides: 8. DNA of the CDR3: TGTGCCAGCAGCCGGACAGGGGGTATAGTTGAGCAGTACTTC. Translated, it gives CASSRTGGIVEQYF.

The chain is built from TRBV13 and TRBJ2-7; 8 nucleotides align to TRBD2. The germline V gene encodes CDR1 PRHDT and CDR2 FYEKMQ (reference sequence). This CDR3 is 16 amino acids long. With V trimmed by 2 bases and J by 6 bases, 12 bases remained unmatched. The CDR3 DNA sequence: TGTGCCAGCAGCTTAACCCCGGGACTAGAACTAGGCGAGCAGTACTTC. This gives the protein CASSLTPGLELGEQYF.

The rearrangement links TRBV5-6 to TRBJ1-1; the match to TRBD1 covers 7 bases. Trimming cost V 4 bases and J 1 base; bases outside gene matches: 7. Germline lookup yields CDR1 SGHDT and CDR2 YYEEEE. This CDR3 has 15 amino acids. This CDR3 is CASSPLGTANTEAFF. Written as DNA, the CDR3 is TGTGCCAGCAGCCCGCTGGGGACAGCGAACACTGAAGCTTTCTTT.

This clonotype was seen repeatedly, ten times or more. The chain joins TRBV5-1 to TRBJ1-6, with D tentatively TRBD1 (6 bases). Germline CDR1 is SGHRS and CDR2 is YFSETQ. Trimming removed 4 bases at V and 8 bases at J, with 16 bases between. The CDR3 is 15 residues long. The CDR3 region is CASSLAAGDDSPLHF. In DNA form, the CDR3 reads TGCGCCAGCAGCCTAGCGGCAGGGGATGATTCACCCCTCCACTTT.

This clonotype was recorded a few times. CDR3 region: CASSPRTDYGYTF. CDR3 in DNA: TGTGCCAGCTCACCAAGGACAGACTATGGCTACACCTTC. The rearrangement links TRBV18 to TRBJ1-2, with TRBD1 as a possible D gene (6 bases). Per germline, CDR1 KGHSH and CDR2 LQKENI. V shed 2 bases and J shed 3 bases, with 7 bases lying between them. The CDR3 sequence is 13 residues long.

This clonotype was seen only a few times. Written as DNA, the CDR3 is TGCAGTGCTAGAGCACCTATAGAGCAGTTCTTC. Encoded protein: CSARAPIEQFF. This chain joins TRBV20-1 and TRBJ2-1; D ambiguous. The germline gives CDR1 DFQATT, CDR2 SNEGSKA (reference sequence). The CDR3 runs to 11 residues. Between the trimmed V and J ends, which lost 1 base and 10 bases, there was a span of 8 bases.

The rearrangement links TRBV5-5 to TRBJ2-3; no definite D call. CDR1 and CDR2 (germline): SGHKS, YYEKEE (reference sequence). This CDR3 has 13 amino acids. The V end lost 4 bases, the J end lost 6 bases, and 12 bases lay between the germline ends. CDR3 sequence (DNA): TGTGCCAGCAGCCTCGCTGGGTGGGATACGCAGTATTTT. Translation: CASSLAGWDTQYF.

This chain joins TRBV14 and TRBJ2-1; weak D call: TRBD2 (5 bases). The V gene lost 0 bases and the J gene lost 8 bases, with 17 bases spanning the gap. The V gene's germline CDR1 is SGHDN and CDR2 FVKESK. The CDR3 is made up of 16 amino acids. CDR3 sequence: CASSQDKASLQDEQFF. CDR3 in DNA: TGTGCCAGCAGCCAAGATAAGGCTAGCTTGCAGGATGAGCAGTTCTTC.